The 9 T cell receptor beta chains in this list originate from one sample, sequenced in a study of control samples from healthy donors and cancer patients. Only in-frame clones appear in the TCRdb table, and some are missing; sequencing was by immunoSEQ multiplex PCR. The table lists tens of thousands of clones, 70% to 90% of them singletons. The sequencing sample was made of blood. These receptors were collected from an older woman in good health.

The chain couples TRBV7-9 to TRBJ2-2; the D is unclear. The CDR3 covers 16 residues. From germline, CDR1 is SEHNR and CDR2 FQNEAQ (reference sequence). V was trimmed by 4 bases and J by 0 bases, leaving 12 bases between them. The CDR3 spells CASSSAQTTNTGELFF. CDR3 coding DNA: TGTGCCAGCAGCTCGGCCCAAACTACGAACACCGGGGAGCTGTTTTTT. The full variable domain, in which reference TRBV7-9 and TRBJ2-2 provide the parts outside the CDR3, is DTGVSQNPRHKITKRGQNVTFRCDPISEHNRLYWYRQTLGQGPEFLTYFQNEAQLEKSRLLSDRFSAERPKGSFSTLEIQRTEQGDSAMYLCASSSAQTTNTGELFFGEGSRLTVL.

The chain has TRBV2 and TRBJ1-4; D possibly corresponds to TRBD1 (6 bases). The CDR3 loop spans 14 amino acids. Looked up from germline, CDR1 is SNHLY and CDR2 is FYNNEI. V lost 6 bases and J lost 8, with 16 bases in between. CDR3 coding DNA: TGTGCCAGCAGGGACACAGGGCAGAGGGAAAAACTGTTTTTT. Translation: CASRDTGQREKLFF.

The chain carries TRBV21-1 and TRBJ2-2; the DNA was not used to check the table's D call, TRBD2. TRBV21-1 is recorded as a pseudogene. CDR3 length: 13 residues. CDR3 nucleotides: TGTGCCAGCAGAGAAGGGAGGCCCGGGGAGCTGTTTTTT. It codes for CASREGRPGELFF.

The rearrangement uses TRBV5-5 and TRBJ1-3, with 8 bases matching TRBD1. The CDR3 consists of 16 residues. Germline V gene sequence: CDR1 SGHKS, CDR2 YYEKEE (reference sequence). V lost 4 bases to trimming and J lost 6 bases; unmatched junction nucleotides: 12. The DNA for the CDR3 is TGTGCCAGCAGCCGATCGATGACAGGGGATTCAAACACCATATATTTT. It is translated as CASSRSMTGDSNTIYF.

This clone was detected once. As DNA, the CDR3 is TGTGCCAGCAGCCAAAGTAGGACAGGCTGGGTAAAAGAGACCCAGTACTTC. This translates into CASSQSRTGWVKETQYF. The genes are TRBV3-1 (or the pseudogene TRBV3-2) and TRBJ2-5, with 7 bases fitting TRBD1. CDR3 length: 17 amino acids. Germline values: CDR1 LGHDT, CDR2 YNNKEL (reference sequence). Trimming at V came to 2 bases and at J to 3 bases, leaving 12 bases not matched to a gene.

This chain links TRBV7-9 with TRBJ1-1; 8 positions match TRBD1. Germline V gene sequence: CDR1 SEHNR, CDR2 FQNEAQ (reference sequence). CDR3 length: 13 amino acids. After removal of 4 bases from V and 3 bases from J, the junction contained 1 base not matched to a gene. The CDR3 bases are TGTGCCAGCAGCTCACAGGGGGACACTGAAGCTTTCTTT. Encoded protein: CASSSQGDTEAFF.

This clone showed up just once. The rearrangement links TRBV3-1 (or the pseudogene TRBV3-2) to TRBJ1-4; no firm D call. The CDR3 consists of 16 residues. Trimming pared 1 base from V and 6 bases from J, leaving 15 bases between. Per the germline V gene, CDR1 is LGHDT and CDR2 is YNNKEL (reference sequence). The CDR3 sequence: CASSQAFVFRYEKLFF. CDR3 sequence (DNA): TGTGCCAGCAGCCAAGCTTTCGTTTTCAGATATGAAAAACTGTTTTTT.

The J gene is TRBJ2-5, the V gene TRBV30; 14 bases match TRBD2. Germline assignment: CDR1 GTSNPN and CDR2 SVGIG (reference sequence). Germline trimming cut 3 bases from V and 3 bases from J; bases unmatched to any gene: 6. The CDR3 loop spans 16 amino acids. This CDR3 is CAWSYGLAGGKETQYF. In nucleotides, the CDR3 is TGTGCCTGGAGCTATGGACTAGCGGGAGGTAAAGAGACCCAGTACTTC.

The J gene is TRBJ2-1, the V gene TRBV30; perhaps TRBD2 as D (5 bases). Germline CDR1 and CDR2: GTSNPN and SVGIG (reference sequence). This CDR3 has 13 residues. V was trimmed by 0 bases and J by 6 bases, leaving 9 bases between them. This CDR3 reads CAWSVDTSNEQFF. Written as DNA, the CDR3 is TGTGCCTGGAGTGTAGATACTAGCAATGAGCAGTTCTTC.